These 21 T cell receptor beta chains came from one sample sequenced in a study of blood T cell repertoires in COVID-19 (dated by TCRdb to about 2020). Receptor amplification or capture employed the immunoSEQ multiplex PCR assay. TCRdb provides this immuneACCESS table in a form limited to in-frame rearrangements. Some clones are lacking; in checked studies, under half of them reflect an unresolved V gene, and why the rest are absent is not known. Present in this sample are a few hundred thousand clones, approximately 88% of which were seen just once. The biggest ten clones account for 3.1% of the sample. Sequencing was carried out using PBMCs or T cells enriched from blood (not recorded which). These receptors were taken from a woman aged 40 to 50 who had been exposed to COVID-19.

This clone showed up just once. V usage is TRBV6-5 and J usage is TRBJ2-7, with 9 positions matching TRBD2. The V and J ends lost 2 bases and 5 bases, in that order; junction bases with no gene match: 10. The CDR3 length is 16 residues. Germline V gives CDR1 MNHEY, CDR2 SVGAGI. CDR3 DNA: TGTGCCAGCAGTTACAAGCGGGGGGTAGTTCAAGACGAGCAGTACTTC. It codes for CASSYKRGVVQDEQYF.

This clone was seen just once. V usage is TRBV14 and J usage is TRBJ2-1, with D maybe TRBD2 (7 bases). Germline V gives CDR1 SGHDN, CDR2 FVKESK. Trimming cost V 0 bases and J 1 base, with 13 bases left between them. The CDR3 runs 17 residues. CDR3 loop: CASSQDQGRASYNEQFF. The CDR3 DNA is TGTGCCAGCAGCCAAGATCAGGGGAGGGCATCCTACAATGAGCAGTTCTTC.

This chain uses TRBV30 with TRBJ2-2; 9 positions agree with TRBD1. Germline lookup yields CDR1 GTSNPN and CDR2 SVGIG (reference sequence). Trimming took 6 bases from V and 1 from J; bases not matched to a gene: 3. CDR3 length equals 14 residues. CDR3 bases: TGTGCCTGTACAGGGGGCCGGAACACCGGGGAGCTGTTTTTT. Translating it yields CACTGGRNTGELFF.

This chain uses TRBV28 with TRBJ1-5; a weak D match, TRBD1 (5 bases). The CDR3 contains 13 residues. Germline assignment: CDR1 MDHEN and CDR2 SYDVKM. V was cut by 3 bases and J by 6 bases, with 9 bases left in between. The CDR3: CASSLGGTQPQHF. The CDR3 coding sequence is TGTGCCAGCAGTTTGGGGGGTACTCAGCCCCAGCATTTT.

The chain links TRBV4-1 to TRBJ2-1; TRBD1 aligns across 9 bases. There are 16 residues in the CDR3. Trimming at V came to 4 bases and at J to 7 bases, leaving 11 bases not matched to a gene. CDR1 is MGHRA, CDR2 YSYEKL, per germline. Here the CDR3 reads CASSLRRDRVMNEQFF. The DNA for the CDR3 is TGCGCCAGCAGCCTAAGACGGGACAGGGTTATGAATGAGCAGTTCTTC.

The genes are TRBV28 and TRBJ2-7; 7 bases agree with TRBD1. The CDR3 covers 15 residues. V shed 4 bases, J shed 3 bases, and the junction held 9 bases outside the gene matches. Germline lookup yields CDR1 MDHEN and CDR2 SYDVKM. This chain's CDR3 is CASSSVDRTVYEQYF. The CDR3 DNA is TGTGCCAGCAGTTCTGTGGACAGGACCGTCTACGAGCAGTACTTC.

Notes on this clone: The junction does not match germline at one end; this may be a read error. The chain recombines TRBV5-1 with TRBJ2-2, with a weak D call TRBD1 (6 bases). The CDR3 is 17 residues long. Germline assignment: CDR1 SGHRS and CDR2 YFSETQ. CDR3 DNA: TGTGCCAGCAGCTTGTCTTCTCTCAGGGGAAACACCGGGGAGCTGTTTTTT. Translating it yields CASSLSSLRGNTGELFF.

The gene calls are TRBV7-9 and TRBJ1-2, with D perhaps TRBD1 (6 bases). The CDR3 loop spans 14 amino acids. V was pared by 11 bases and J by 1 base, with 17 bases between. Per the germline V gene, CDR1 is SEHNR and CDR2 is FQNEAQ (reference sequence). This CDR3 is CAGGRDTNNYGYTF. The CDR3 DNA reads TGTGCCGGGGGCCGGGACACGAATAACTATGGCTACACCTTC.

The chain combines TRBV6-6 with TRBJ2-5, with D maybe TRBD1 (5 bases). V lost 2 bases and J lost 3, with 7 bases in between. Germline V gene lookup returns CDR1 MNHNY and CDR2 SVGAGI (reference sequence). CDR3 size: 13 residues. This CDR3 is CASSYAREETQYF. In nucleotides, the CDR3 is TGTGCCAGCAGTTACGCCAGGGAAGAGACCCAGTACTTC.

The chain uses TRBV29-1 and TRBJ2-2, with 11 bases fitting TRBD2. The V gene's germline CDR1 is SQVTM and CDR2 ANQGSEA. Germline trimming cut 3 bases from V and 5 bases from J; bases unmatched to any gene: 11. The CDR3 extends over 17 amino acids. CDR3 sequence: CSVDFTLAGGSTGELFF. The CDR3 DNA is TGCAGCGTTGATTTCACGCTAGCGGGAGGTAGTACCGGGGAGCTGTTTTTT.

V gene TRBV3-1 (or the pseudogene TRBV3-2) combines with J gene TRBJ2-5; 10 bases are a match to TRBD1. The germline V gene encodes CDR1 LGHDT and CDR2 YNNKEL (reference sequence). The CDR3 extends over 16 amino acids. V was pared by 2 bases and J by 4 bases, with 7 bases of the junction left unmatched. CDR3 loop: CASSQRGQGFGETQYF. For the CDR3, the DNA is TGTGCCAGCAGCCAACGGGGACAGGGGTTCGGAGAGACCCAGTACTTC.

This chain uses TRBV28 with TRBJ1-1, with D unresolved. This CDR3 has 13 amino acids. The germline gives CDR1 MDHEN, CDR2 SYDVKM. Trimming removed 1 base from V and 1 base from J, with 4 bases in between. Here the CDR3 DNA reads TGTGCCAGCAGTTTATCACAGAACACTGAAGCTTTCTTT. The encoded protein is CASSLSQNTEAFF.

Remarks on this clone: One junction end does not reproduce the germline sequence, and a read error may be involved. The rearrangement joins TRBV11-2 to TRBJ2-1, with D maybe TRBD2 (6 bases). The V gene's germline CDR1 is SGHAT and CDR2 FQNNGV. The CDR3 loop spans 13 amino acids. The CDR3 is CASSLGLSNGQFF. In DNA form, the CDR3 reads TGTGCCAGCAGCCTCGGACTATCCAATGGGCAGTTCTTC.

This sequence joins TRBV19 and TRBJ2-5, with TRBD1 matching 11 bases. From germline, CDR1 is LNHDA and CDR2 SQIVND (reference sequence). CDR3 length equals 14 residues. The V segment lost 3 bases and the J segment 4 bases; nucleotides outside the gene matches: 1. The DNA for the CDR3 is TGTGCCAGTAGTATGGGGACAGGGGGAGAGACCCAGTACTTC. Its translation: CASSMGTGGETQYF.

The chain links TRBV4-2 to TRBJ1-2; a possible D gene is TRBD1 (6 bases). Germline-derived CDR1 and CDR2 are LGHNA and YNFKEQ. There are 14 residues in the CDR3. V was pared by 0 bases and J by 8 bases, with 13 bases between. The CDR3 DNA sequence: TGTGCCAGCAGCCAAGATCCAGGGGCAGGGGGCTACACCTTC. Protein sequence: CASSQDPGAGGYTF.

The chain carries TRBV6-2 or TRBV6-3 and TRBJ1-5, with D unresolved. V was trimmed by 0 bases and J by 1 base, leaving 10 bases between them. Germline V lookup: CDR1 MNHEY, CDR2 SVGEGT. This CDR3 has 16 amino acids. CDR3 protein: CASSYSRTVSNQPQHF. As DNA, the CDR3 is TGTGCCAGCAGTTACTCGAGAACCGTAAGCAATCAGCCCCAGCATTTT.

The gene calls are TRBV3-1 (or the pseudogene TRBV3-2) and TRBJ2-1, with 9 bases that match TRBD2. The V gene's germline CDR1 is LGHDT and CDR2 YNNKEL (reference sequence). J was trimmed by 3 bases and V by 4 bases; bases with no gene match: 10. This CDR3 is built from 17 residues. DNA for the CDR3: TGTGCCAGCAGCCCCCTACCTGGCGGGGGGGACTACAATGAGCAGTTCTTC. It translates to CASSPLPGGGDYNEQFF.

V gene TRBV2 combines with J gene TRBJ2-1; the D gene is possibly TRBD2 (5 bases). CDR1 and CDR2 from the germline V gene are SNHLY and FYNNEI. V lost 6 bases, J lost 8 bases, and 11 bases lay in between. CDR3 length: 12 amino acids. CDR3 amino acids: CASSLTKDEQFF. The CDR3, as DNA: TGTGCCAGCAGCCTGACTAAAGATGAGCAGTTCTTC.

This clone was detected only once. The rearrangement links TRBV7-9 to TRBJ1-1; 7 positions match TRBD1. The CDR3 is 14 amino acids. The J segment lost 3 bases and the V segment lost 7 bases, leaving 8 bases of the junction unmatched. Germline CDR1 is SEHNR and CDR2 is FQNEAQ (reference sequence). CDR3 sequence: CASTKEQGDTEAFF. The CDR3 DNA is TGTGCCAGCACCAAGGAGCAGGGGGACACTGAAGCTTTCTTT.

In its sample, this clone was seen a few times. CDR3 amino acids: CASSQQTGVTEAFF. The CDR3 coding sequence is TGCGCCAGCAGCCAGCAGACAGGGGTCACTGAAGCTTTCTTT. This rearrangement joins TRBV4-3 to TRBJ1-1; 8 nucleotides align to TRBD1. This CDR3 region has 14 residues. The V gene end was trimmed by 3 bases and the J gene end by 4 bases; junction bases not matched to a gene: 4. Per the germline V gene, CDR1 is LGHNA and CDR2 is YSLEER.

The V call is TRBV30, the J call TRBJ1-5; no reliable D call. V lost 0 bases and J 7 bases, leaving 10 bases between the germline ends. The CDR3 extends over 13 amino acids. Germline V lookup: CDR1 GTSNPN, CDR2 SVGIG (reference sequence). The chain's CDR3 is CAWSVAGNQPQHF. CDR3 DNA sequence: TGTGCCTGGAGTGTAGCGGGGAACCAGCCCCAGCATTTT.